The clone carrying this T cell receptor beta chain was recorded once. This sample stems from a study of blood T cell repertoires in COVID-19. CDR1 LGHNA and CDR2 YSLEER come from the germline V gene. CDR3 length: 16 amino acids. Trimming removed 5 bases from V and 0 bases from J, with 16 bases in between. Method: immunoSEQ multiplex PCR; TCRdb's copy keeps in-frame clones and lacks some. The sample has around 700,000 clones; 85% to 90% are singletons. Material: peripheral blood. The rearrangement links TRBV4-3 to TRBJ1-1; D may be TRBD1 (6 bases). The sequence was collected from a woman younger than 30 with acute or convalescent COVID-19. CDR3 in DNA: TGCGCCAGCAGCACCCGAGCAGGGGTTTTGAACACTGAAGCTTTCTTT. It codes for CASSTRAGVLNTEAFF.